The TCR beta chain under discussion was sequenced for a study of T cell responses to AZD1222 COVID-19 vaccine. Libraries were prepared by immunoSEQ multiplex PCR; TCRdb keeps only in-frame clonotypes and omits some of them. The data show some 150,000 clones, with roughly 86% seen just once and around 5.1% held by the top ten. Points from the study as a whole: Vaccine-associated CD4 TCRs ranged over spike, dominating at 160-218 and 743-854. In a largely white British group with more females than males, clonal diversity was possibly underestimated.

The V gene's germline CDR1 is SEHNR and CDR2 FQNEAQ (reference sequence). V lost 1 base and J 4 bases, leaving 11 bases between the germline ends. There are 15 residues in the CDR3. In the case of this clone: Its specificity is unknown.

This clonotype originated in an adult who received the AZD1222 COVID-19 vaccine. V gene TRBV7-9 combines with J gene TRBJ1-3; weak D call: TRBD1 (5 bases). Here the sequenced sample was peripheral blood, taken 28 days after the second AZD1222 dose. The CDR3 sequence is CASSLGAGSGNTIYF. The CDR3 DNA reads TGTGCCAGCAGCTTAGGAGCAGGGTCGGGAAACACCATATATTTT.